This TCR beta chain appears in the sequencing data of a study of cytomegalovirus exposure and HLA in healthy donors. The study, taken as a whole, reports: It was likely that a cluster of highly shared sequence variants was a sequencing artifact.

This PCR relied on a set of 60 Vbeta primers and 13 Jbeta primers. Generated by immunoSEQ multiplex PCR, the TCRdb table keeps only in-frame clones and is missing some. The sample consists of some 120,000 clones, around 77% of them appearing once. Remarks on this clone: Its antigen is unknown.

The V and J ends lost 5 bases and 6 bases, in that order; junction bases with no gene match: 11. CDR1 and CDR2 from the germline V gene are SGHNT and YYREEE (reference sequence). This CDR3 contains 15 residues. Sequenced input: PBMCs. The chain recombines TRBV5-4 with TRBJ2-3; 8 bases fit TRBD2. The TCR sequence derives from a man aged 50 to 59 in good health and CMV-seronegative. The DNA of the CDR3 is TGTGCCAGCAGAACAGGGTCAGCGGGAGTCGATACGCAGTATTTT. Protein: CASRTGSAGVDTQYF.